This T cell receptor beta chain was captured in a study of blood T cell repertoires in COVID-19. Study information: Sites across the United States, Italy and Spain contributed samples from acute and convalescent COVID-19. Nucleic acid was either cDNA or gDNA, and it came from T cells, B-cell-depleted T cells, or PBMCs.

Original processing notes: Reference gene primer amplification yielded estimated nucleated cell counts. Libraries were prepared by immunoSEQ multiplex PCR; TCRdb keeps only in-frame clonotypes and omits some of them. V, J and clone size reflect that table, while D and trimming were determined from the DNA. The data contain more than 90,000 clones, about four fifths of them singletons. This clonotype originated in a man aged 80 or over with acute or convalescent COVID-19. Source material: peripheral blood.

The CDR3 DNA reads TGCGCCAGCACCCTACAGGGAGAGCAGTACTTC. Protein product: CASTLQGEQYF. The chain links TRBV5-1 to TRBJ2-7; possibly TRBD1 for D (6 bases). The CDR3 runs 11 residues. With 6 bases removed from V and 7 bases from J, the gap between germline ends came to 11 bases. Germline V gene lookup returns CDR1 SGHRS and CDR2 YFSETQ.